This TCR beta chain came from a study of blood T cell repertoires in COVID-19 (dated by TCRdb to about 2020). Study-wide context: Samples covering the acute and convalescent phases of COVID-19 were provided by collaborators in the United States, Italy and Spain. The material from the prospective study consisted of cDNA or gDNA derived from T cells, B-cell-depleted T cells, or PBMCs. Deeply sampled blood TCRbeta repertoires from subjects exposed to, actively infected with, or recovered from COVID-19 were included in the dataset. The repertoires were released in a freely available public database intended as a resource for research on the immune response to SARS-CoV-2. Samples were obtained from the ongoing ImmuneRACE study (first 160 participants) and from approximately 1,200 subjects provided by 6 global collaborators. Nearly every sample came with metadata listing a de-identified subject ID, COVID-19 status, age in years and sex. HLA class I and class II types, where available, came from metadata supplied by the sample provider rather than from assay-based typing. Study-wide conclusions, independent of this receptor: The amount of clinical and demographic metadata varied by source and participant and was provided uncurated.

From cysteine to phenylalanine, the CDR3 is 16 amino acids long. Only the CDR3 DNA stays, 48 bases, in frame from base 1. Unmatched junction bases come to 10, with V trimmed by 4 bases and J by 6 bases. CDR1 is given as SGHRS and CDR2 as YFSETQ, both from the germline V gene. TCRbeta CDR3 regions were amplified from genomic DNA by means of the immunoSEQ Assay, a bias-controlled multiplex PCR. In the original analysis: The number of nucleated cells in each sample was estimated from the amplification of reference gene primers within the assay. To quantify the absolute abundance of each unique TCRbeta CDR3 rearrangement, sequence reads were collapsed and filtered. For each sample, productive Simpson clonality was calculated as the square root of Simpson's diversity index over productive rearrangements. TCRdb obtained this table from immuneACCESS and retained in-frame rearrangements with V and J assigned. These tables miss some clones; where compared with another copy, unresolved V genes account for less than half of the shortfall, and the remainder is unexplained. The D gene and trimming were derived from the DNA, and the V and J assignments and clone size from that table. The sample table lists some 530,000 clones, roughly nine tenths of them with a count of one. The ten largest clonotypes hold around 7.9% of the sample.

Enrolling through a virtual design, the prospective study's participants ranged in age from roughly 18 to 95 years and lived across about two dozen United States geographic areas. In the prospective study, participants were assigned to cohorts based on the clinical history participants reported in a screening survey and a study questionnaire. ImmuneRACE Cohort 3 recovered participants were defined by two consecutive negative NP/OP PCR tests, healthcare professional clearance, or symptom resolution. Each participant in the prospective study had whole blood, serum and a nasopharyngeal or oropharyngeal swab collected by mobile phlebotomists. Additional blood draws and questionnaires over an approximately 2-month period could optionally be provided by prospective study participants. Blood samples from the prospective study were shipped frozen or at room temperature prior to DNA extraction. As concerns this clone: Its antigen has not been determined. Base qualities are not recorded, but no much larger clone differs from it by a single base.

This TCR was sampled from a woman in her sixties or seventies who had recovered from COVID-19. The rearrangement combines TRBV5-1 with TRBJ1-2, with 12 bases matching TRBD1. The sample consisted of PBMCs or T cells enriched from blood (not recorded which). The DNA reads TGCGCCAGCAGCCTGGGGACAGGGGGCGTCCGTGATGGCTACACCTTC. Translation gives CASSLGTGGVRDGYTF.